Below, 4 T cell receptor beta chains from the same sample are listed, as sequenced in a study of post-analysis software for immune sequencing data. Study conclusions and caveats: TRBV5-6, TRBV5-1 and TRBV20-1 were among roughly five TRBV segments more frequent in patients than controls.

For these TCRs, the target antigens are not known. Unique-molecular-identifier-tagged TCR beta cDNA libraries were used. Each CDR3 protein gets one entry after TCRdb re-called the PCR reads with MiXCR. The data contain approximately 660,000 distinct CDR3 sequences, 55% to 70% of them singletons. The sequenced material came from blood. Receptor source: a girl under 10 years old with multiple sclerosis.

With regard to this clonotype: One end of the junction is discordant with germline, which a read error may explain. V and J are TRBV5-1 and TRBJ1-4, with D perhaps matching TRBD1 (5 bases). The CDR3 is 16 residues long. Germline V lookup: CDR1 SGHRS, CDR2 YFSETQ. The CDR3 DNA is TGCGCCGGCAGCTTGGATGCAAGGGGATTTAATGAAAAACTGTTTTTT. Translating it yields CAGSLDARGFNEKLFF.

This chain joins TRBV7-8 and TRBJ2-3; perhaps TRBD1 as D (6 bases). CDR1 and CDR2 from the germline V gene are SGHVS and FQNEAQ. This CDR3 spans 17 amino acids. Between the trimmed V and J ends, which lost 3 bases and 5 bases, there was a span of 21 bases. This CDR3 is CASSFPVVGTRGDTQYF. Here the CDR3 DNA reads TGTGCCAGCAGCTTTCCTGTTGTCGGGACAAGGGGAGATACGCAGTATTTT.

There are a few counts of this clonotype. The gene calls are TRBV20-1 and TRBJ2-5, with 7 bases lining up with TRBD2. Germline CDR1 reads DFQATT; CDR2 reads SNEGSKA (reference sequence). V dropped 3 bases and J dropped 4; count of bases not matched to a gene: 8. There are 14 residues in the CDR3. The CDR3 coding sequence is TGCAGTGCTAGTTCGCTAGCGGAGCGAGAGACCCAGTACTTC. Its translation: CSASSLAERETQYF.

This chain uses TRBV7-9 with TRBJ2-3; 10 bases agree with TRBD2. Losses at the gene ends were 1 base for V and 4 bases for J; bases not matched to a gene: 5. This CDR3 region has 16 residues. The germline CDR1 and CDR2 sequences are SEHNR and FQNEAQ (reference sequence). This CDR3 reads CASSLVTSGEADTQYF. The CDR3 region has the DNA TGTGCCAGCAGCTTAGTAACTAGCGGGGAGGCAGATACGCAGTATTTT.